What follows are 15 T cell receptor beta chains derived from one specimen sequenced in a study of blood T cell repertoires in COVID-19. Method: immunoSEQ multiplex PCR; TCRdb's copy keeps in-frame clones and lacks some. Of about 74,000 clones detected, just under 85% appear once; the ten largest clones hold about a third. Specimen: peripheral blood. All receptors derive from a man aged 70 or older with acute or convalescent COVID-19.

This clone was detected a few times. J is TRBJ1-1 and V is TRBV5-4; 10 bases are a match to TRBD1. In germline, CDR1 is SGHNT, CDR2 YYREEE (reference sequence). There are 13 residues in the CDR3. V shed 4 bases and J 5 bases; nucleotides not matched to a gene: 2. CDR3 sequence: CASSRTGGTEAFF. In DNA form, the CDR3 reads TGTGCCAGCAGCCGGACAGGGGGTACTGAAGCTTTCTTT.

The DNA for the CDR3 is TGCAGCGTTCTAGCGGACTCCATGGATACGCAGTATTTT. This sequence encodes CSVLADSMDTQYF. This rearrangement joins TRBV29-1 to TRBJ2-3; 7 bases map to TRBD2. The CDR3 is 13 residues long. With V trimmed by 5 bases and J by 6 bases, 8 bases remained unmatched. The V gene's germline CDR1 is SQVTM and CDR2 ANQGSEA.

The genes are TRBV7-2 and TRBJ2-5; 8 bases match TRBD2. V was pared by 5 bases and J by 7 bases, with 12 bases of the junction left unmatched. CDR1 SGHTA and CDR2 FQGNSA come from the germline V gene. There are 15 residues in the CDR3. The CDR3: CASSPKAGEGSTQYF. CDR3 in DNA: TGTGCCAGCAGCCCAAAAGCGGGGGAGGGCTCGACCCAGTACTTC.

V is TRBV6-2 or TRBV6-3 and J is TRBJ2-2; TRBD2 matches 13 bases. The V gene end was trimmed by 2 bases and the J gene end by 2 bases; junction bases not matched to a gene: 5. The CDR3 runs 18 residues. CDR1 and CDR2 from the germline V gene are MNHEY and SVGEGT. The DNA of the CDR3 is TGTGCCAGCAGTTACGCCGGACTAGCGGGAGATAACACCGGGGAGCTGTTTTTT. The encoded protein is CASSYAGLAGDNTGELFF.

This clone was observed a single time. This chain connects TRBV4-1 to TRBJ1-5; TRBD1 matches 8 bases. With V trimmed by 3 bases and J by 5 bases, 15 bases remained unmatched. Per the germline V gene, CDR1 is MGHRA and CDR2 is YSYEKL. This CDR3 contains 18 residues. Here the CDR3 reads CASSHPADGQGRDQPQHF. The CDR3 bases are TGCGCCAGCAGCCACCCTGCAGATGGACAGGGAAGGGATCAGCCCCAGCATTTT.

The chain is built from TRBV12-5 and TRBJ2-5, with 8 bases lining up with TRBD1. Germline lookup yields CDR1 LGHNT and CDR2 FRNRAP. CDR3 length: 15 amino acids. V shed 2 bases and J 3 bases; nucleotides not matched to a gene: 5. The CDR3 protein is CASGLLKTGEETQYF. In nucleotides, the CDR3 is TGTGCTAGTGGTTTGCTAAAGACAGGGGAAGAGACCCAGTACTTC.

V usage is TRBV28 and J usage is TRBJ1-4, with 7 bases identical to TRBD1. Germline-derived CDR1 and CDR2 are MDHEN and SYDVKM. This CDR3 region has 14 residues. The junction had 6 bases not matched to a gene; V was cut back by 3 bases and J by 8 bases. The CDR3 here is CASSFQGGREKLFF. DNA of the CDR3: TGTGCCAGCAGTTTTCAGGGGGGTAGGGAAAAACTGTTTTTT.

V is TRBV25-1 and J is TRBJ1-4; tentative D call: TRBD1 (5 bases). Trimming took off 3 bases at V and 7 bases at J, with 12 bases between the two ends. CDR3 length equals 14 residues. Germline lookup yields CDR1 MGHDK and CDR2 SYGVNS. CDR3 sequence: CASSEPGWGEKLFF. CDR3 coding DNA: TGTGCCAGCAGTGAGCCAGGGTGGGGTGAAAAACTGTTTTTT.

The gene calls are TRBV5-6 and TRBJ2-7; 7 nucleotides agree with TRBD2. V dropped 4 bases and J dropped 2; count of bases not matched to a gene: 3. Per germline, CDR1 SGHDT and CDR2 YYEEEE. The CDR3 has 13 amino acids. The CDR3 spells CASSGGGTYEQYF. Written as DNA, the CDR3 is TGTGCCAGCAGCGGGGGAGGGACCTACGAGCAGTACTTC.

CDR3 bases: TGTGCCAGCAGTCCTACAGGGGGCTGGGGCTACACCTTC. As protein: CASSPTGGWGYTF. The chain has TRBV6-4 and TRBJ1-2, with 9 bases identical to TRBD1. Trimming removed 5 bases from V and 8 bases from J; junction bases left unmatched: 6. The germline V gene encodes CDR1 MRHNA and CDR2 SNTAGT. CDR3 length: 13 residues.

The chain has TRBV28 and TRBJ2-4; TRBD2 aligns across 8 bases. The CDR3 contains 14 residues. CDR1 and CDR2 (germline): MDHEN, SYDVKM. V was clipped by 2 bases and J by 6 bases; unmatched bases: 3. This chain's CDR3 is CASSLTGLGNIQYF. DNA for the CDR3: TGTGCCAGCAGTTTAACGGGACTAGGAAACATTCAGTACTTC.

The V gene is TRBV19, the J gene TRBJ2-4, with a possible D match to TRBD1 (5 bases). Per the germline V gene, CDR1 is LNHDA and CDR2 is SQIVND (reference sequence). Trimming took 7 bases from V and 0 from J, leaving 10 bases between them. The CDR3 consists of 14 residues. The CDR3 reads CASKGALAKNIQYF. In nucleotides, the CDR3 is TGTGCCAGTAAAGGGGCCTTAGCCAAAAACATTCAGTACTTC.

The chain joins TRBV12-3 or TRBV12-4 to TRBJ1-2; D gene unclear. The V end lost 2 bases, the J end lost 7 bases, and 11 bases lay between the germline ends. The CDR3 extends over 13 amino acids. DNA of the CDR3: TGTGCCAGCAGTTTATCTCGGGAATCTGGCTACACCTTC. Protein sequence: CASSLSRESGYTF.

This clone appeared a single time. This sequence joins TRBV28 and TRBJ2-3; TRBD2 agrees at 8 bases. The CDR3 sequence is 15 residues long. Trimming removed 5 bases from V and 3 bases from J; junction bases left unmatched: 7. CDR1 MDHEN and CDR2 SYDVKM come from the germline V gene. The CDR3 is CASSPSGLGTDTQYF. The CDR3 nucleotides read TGTGCCAGCAGTCCCTCGGGACTAGGAACAGATACGCAGTATTTT.

The chain links TRBV5-1 to TRBJ2-5, with 8 positions matching TRBD1. V shed 2 bases, J shed 8 bases, and the junction held 17 bases outside the gene matches. CDR1 and CDR2 from the germline V gene are SGHRS and YFSETQ. This CDR3 has 17 amino acids. The CDR3 protein is CASSLGDRIMKRDTQYF. In nucleotides, the CDR3 is TGCGCCAGCAGCTTAGGGGACAGGATTATGAAAAGAGATACCCAGTACTTC.